Listed below are T cell receptor beta chains from one sample, sequenced in a study of OX40 agonist ivuxolimab in advanced cancers. The table came from immunoSEQ multiplex PCR; TCRdb's copy has only in-frame clones and leaves some out. The table includes 70,000 to 80,000 clones, about 86% detected once. The material sequenced was CD4+ or CD8+ T cells sorted from blood, taken in a trial of the OX40 agonist ivuxolimab. The receptor source for this set is an adult with an advanced solid tumor such as melanoma, head and neck, liver or kidney cancer. CDR3s include the opening cysteine and the closing phenylalanine or tryptophan. D genes are given only for firm matches. Some rows have no size entry. The others give once, few or many, or a class for an expanded clone.

length,size,J,V,D,DNA,CDR3
14,.,TRBJ1-2,TRBV5-1,TRBD1,TGCGCCAGCAGCACTGGTCCAGGGGGAGATGGCTACACCTTC,CASSTGPGGDGYTF
16,once,TRBJ2-2,TRBV19,.,TGTGCCAGTAGCATCGGCCTTCCTATTAACACCGGGGAGCTGTTTTTT,CASSIGLPINTGELFF
15,.,TRBJ1-1,TRBV9,.,TGTGCCAGCAGCGTAGGGGGGAGTGAGTACACTGAAGCTTTCTTT,CASSVGGSEYTEAFF
14,.,TRBJ1-2,TRBV6-5,.,TGTGCCAGCAGCCAATTTGGCAGTAACTATGGCTACACCTTC,CASSQFGSNYGYTF
15,.,TRBJ1-6,TRBV6-5,TRBD1,TGTGCCAGCATGCGCGGGACAGACTATAATTCACCCCTCCACTTT,CASMRGTDYNSPLHF
13,.,TRBJ2-7,TRBV6-6,.,TGTGCCAGCAGCCTCCTAACCGACGGCCACCAGTACTTC,CASSLLTDGHQYF
13,.,TRBJ1-2,TRBV6-1,.,TGTGCCAGCAGCGAAGCGGGCCCGTGGGGCTACACCTTC,CASSEAGPWGYTF
15,.,TRBJ1-5,TRBV18,.,TGTGCCAGCTCACCACCAAACAGGCGAGATCAGCCCCAGCATTTT,CASSPPNRRDQPQHF
14,.,TRBJ2-7,TRBV30,.,TGTGCCTGGAGTTCGAGGGGGGGCTCCTCCGAGCAGTACTTC,CAWSSRGGSSEQYF
15,.,TRBJ2-1,TRBV19,.,TGTGCCAGTAGTATCGTAGGGCATTCGATCAATGAGCAGTTCTTC,CASSIVGHSINEQFF
12,.,TRBJ1-1,TRBV6-6,.,TGTGCCAGCAGTTACTCCAGCGCTGAAGCTTTCTTT,CASSYSSAEAFF
15,.,TRBJ2-1,TRBV5-4,TRBD1,TGTGCCAGCAGCTTTGACAGGGGGCGCGAGAATGAGCAGTTCTTC,CASSFDRGRENEQFF
16,.,TRBJ2-2,TRBV7-3,.,TGTGCCAGCAGCCCCCCCCCTAGCGAGGGGGGCGGGGAGCTGTTTTTT,CASSPPPSEGGGELFF
13,once,TRBJ2-3,TRBV6-5,.,TGTGCCATCAACCCGCCCGGTACAGATACGCAGTATTTT,CAINPPGTDTQYF